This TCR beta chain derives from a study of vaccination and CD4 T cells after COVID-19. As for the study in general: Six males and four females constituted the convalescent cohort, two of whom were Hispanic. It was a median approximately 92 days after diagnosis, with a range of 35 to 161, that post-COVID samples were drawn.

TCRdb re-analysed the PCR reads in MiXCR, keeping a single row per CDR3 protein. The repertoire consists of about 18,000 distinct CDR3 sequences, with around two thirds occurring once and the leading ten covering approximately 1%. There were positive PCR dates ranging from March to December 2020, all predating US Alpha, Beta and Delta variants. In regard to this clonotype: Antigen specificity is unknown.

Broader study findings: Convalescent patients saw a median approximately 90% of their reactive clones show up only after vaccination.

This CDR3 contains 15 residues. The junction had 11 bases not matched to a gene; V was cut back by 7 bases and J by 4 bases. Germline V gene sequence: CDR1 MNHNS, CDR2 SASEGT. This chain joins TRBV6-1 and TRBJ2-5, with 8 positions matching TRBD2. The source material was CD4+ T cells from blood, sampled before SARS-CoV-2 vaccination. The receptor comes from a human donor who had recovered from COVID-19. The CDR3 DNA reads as TGTGCCAGCAATCCATCTGGCGGGAGGCTAGAGACCCAGTACTTC. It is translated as CASNPSGGRLETQYF.